A single sample gave rise to the 19 T cell receptor beta chains below, sequenced in a study of T cell repertoires in cytomegalovirus infection (dated by TCRdb to between 2018 and 2020). These receptors' antigens are unknown. The instrument was an Illumina HiSeq 1500. TCRdb handled the public reads itself, with Q25 trimming in fastp and clone calling in MiXCR, and kept productive beta chains. Rows with one shared CDR3 protein collapse into an entry with the most common genes and DNA. In all, the sample holds 380,000 or so distinct CDR3 sequences, and about 35% of those were seen once. Of the sample, approximately 13% is held by the ten largest clones. The label giving this sample's treatment or condition can be read as: in vitro stimulation with specific CMV peptide epitopes to enrich CMV-specific T cells. The sample in question was cultured PBMCs, obtained from culture after CMV antigen stimulation. These receptors came from a human donor in good health (CMV status not recorded). Some clones in this sample may be carry-over from other donors' samples.

The V gene is TRBV28, the J gene TRBJ2-2; 11 nucleotides line up with TRBD1. Germline CDR1 MDHEN, CDR2 SYDVKM. The CDR3 sequence is 15 residues long. Trimming took 2 bases from V and 6 from J; bases not matched to a gene: 2. DNA of the CDR3: TGTGCCAGCAGTTTAACGGGACAGGGGGCCGGGGAGCTGTTTTTT. Its protein product is CASSLTGQGAGELFF.

The chain joins TRBV28 to TRBJ2-7, with TRBD2 matching 14 bases. J was trimmed by 4 bases and V by 6 bases; bases with no gene match: 8. CDR1 and CDR2 (germline): MDHEN, SYDVKM. The CDR3 covers 16 residues. CDR3 region: CASRPGTSGGLYEQYF. CDR3 nucleotides: TGTGCCAGCAGGCCCGGGACTAGCGGGGGACTTTACGAGCAGTACTTC. Using reference TRBV28 and TRBJ2-7 for the parts outside the CDR3, the full variable domain is DVKVTQSSRYLVKRTGEKVFLECVQDMDHENMFWYRQDPGLGLRLIYFSYDVKMKEKGDIPEGYSVSREKKERFSLILESASTNQTSMYLCASRPGTSGGLYEQYFGPGTRLTVT.

This clonotype occurred a few times. This chain links TRBV6-6 with TRBJ2-7; maybe TRBD1 (6 bases). Trimming stripped 7 bases from V and 4 bases from J, with 26 bases between. CDR1 is MNHNY and CDR2 is SVGAGI in the germline V gene (reference sequence). The CDR3 is 17 residues long. In nucleotides, the CDR3 is TGTGCCAGCACCCAAGATGTCGGACAGAAGCAAATATACGAGCAGTACTTC. Translated, it gives CASTQDVGQKQIYEQYF.

This clonotype was seen a few times. CDR3 coding DNA: TGTGCCAGCAGCAACTTTTGGCCCCCGGGGCAAGAGACCCAGTACTTC. It yields the protein CASSNFWPPGQETQYF. The V and J genes are TRBV11-3 and TRBJ2-5; tentative D call: TRBD2 (5 bases). V dropped 5 bases and J dropped 2 bases, with 18 bases sitting between them. The germline V gene encodes CDR1 SGHNT and CDR2 YENEEA. This CDR3 has 16 amino acids.

This clonotype was counted only a few times. The chain combines TRBV7-8 with TRBJ2-2; D unresolved. Trimming shortened V by 8 bases and J by 5 bases, and 9 bases separated the two germline ends. The germline CDR1 and CDR2 sequences are SGHVS and FQNEAQ. The CDR3 loop spans 12 amino acids. CDR3 coding DNA: TGTGCCAGCGCCCCCCCGACCGGGGAGCTGTTTTTT. It is translated as CASAPPTGELFF.

About this clonotype: This clone may be a read error of a much larger clone one base away. The chain couples TRBV7-2 to TRBJ2-7; no clear D. The CDR3 covers 13 residues. Germline V gene data show CDR1 as SGHTA and CDR2 as FQGNSA. Trimming took off 4 bases at V and 6 bases at J, with 13 bases between the two ends. The CDR3 here is CASSSGVMCEQYF. Here the CDR3 DNA reads TGTGCCAGCAGCTCAGGTGTTATGTGCGAGCAGTACTTC.

The J gene is TRBJ1-5, the V gene TRBV23-1; D gene ambiguous. TRBV23-1 is noted as an ORF with a role that remains uncertain. Between the trimmed V and J ends, which lost 3 bases and 2 bases, there was a span of 29 bases. The CDR3 consists of 21 residues. The CDR3 DNA sequence: TGCGCCAGCAGTCAGCATTTCGACGGGATCCTCGGCCATTGTGGCAATCAGCCCCAGCATTTT. This gives the protein CASSQHFDGILGHCGNQPQHF.

This clonotype came up a few times. The J gene is TRBJ2-7, the V gene TRBV5-5, with 7 bases that match TRBD1. The CDR3 consists of 15 residues. CDR1 is SGHKS and CDR2 is YYEKEE in the germline V gene (reference sequence). The V and J ends lost 4 bases and 5 bases, in that order; junction bases with no gene match: 12. In DNA, the CDR3 is TGTGCCAGCAGCGCCCAGGGGGTATCTCTAAACGAGCAGTACTTC. It specifies CASSAQGVSLNEQYF.

V and J are TRBV6-5 and TRBJ1-2, with a possible D match to TRBD1 (6 bases). The V gene's germline CDR1 is MNHEY and CDR2 SVGAGI. V shed 4 bases and J shed 9 bases, with 12 bases lying between them. The length of the CDR3 is 12 residues. The CDR3 DNA is TGTGCCAGCAGTTTGGTGGGGGCGAGCTACACCTTC. Its translation is CASSLVGASYTF.

The chain is built from TRBV19 and TRBJ2-2, with D uncertain. Trimming took off 3 bases at V and 0 bases at J, with 8 bases between the two ends. The CDR3 sequence is 15 residues long. Germline-derived CDR1 and CDR2 are LNHDA and SQIVND (reference sequence). CDR3 in amino acids: CASSIWRPNTGELFF. CDR3 nucleotide sequence: TGTGCCAGTAGTATTTGGAGACCGAACACCGGGGAGCTGTTTTTT.

The rearrangement joins TRBV6-1 to TRBJ2-7, with D maybe TRBD2 (6 bases). Trimming shortened V by 2 bases and J by 12 bases, and 17 bases separated the two germline ends. This CDR3 contains 13 residues. Germline V gene lookup returns CDR1 MNHNS and CDR2 SASEGT. The CDR3 protein is CASSEYSGDSPYF. The DNA of the CDR3 is TGTGCCAGCAGTGAATATTCGGGGGACTCTCCGTACTTC.

This chain links TRBV6-1 with TRBJ2-7, with 12 bases lining up with TRBD1. The germline V gene has CDR1 MNHNS and CDR2 SASEGT. Trimming took 5 bases from V and 7 from J; bases not matched to a gene: 12. CDR3 length: 16 amino acids. CDR3 sequence: CASSYYPGQGAGEQYF. The CDR3 DNA reads TGTGCCAGCAGTTATTATCCGGGACAGGGGGCCGGTGAGCAGTACTTC.

This clonotype was seen more than once but under ten times. V usage is TRBV19 and J usage is TRBJ2-1; the D gene is possibly TRBD2 (5 bases). V lost 3 bases to trimming and J lost 2 bases, with 8 bases between them. CDR1 and CDR2 (germline): LNHDA, SQIVND (reference sequence). CDR3 size: 14 residues. The CDR3 bases are TGTGCCAGTAGTATTGAGGGTCCCTACAATGAGCAGTTCTTC. It codes for CASSIEGPYNEQFF. The full variable domain, with the rest looked up from reference TRBV19 and TRBJ2-1, is DGGITQSPKYLFRKEGQNVTLSCEQNLNHDAMYWYRQDPGQGLRLIYYSQIVNDFQKGDIAEGYSVSREKKESFPLTVTSAQKNPTAFYLCASSIEGPYNEQFFGPGTRLTVL.

This clonotype was recorded a few times. The chain couples TRBV18 to TRBJ2-5, with D tentatively TRBD1 or TRBD2 (5 bases each). The CDR3 contains 14 residues. Trimming cost V 2 bases and J 2 bases, with 9 bases left between them. Germline V gene lookup returns CDR1 KGHSH and CDR2 LQKENI. The CDR3 spells CASSPWDGQETQYF. CDR3 nucleotide sequence: TGTGCCAGCTCACCATGGGACGGACAAGAGACCCAGTACTTC.

The J gene is TRBJ1-2, the V gene TRBV12-3 or TRBV12-4; D is ambiguous. V was clipped by 2 bases and J by 6 bases, with 16 bases between them. The CDR3 totals 15 residues. The CDR3 DNA sequence: TGTGCCAGCAGTTTAAGGGATCCCCGGATGGATGGCTACACCTTC. Amino acid sequence: CASSLRDPRMDGYTF.

The table lists this clonotype with many counts. One end of the junction does not line up with germline, which may come from a read error. The chain joins TRBV12-3 or TRBV12-4 to TRBJ2-7; 7 bases align to TRBD2. The CDR3 extends over 13 amino acids. This chain's CDR3 is CASSLAGVYEQYF. CDR3 nucleotide sequence: TGTGCCAGCAGCTTAGCGGGCGTCTACGAGCAGTACTTC.

At least ten counts were recorded for this clonotype. V and J are TRBV7-2 and TRBJ1-1, with D possibly matching TRBD1 (6 bases). V was pared by 2 bases and J by 1 base, with 11 bases between. This CDR3 has 15 amino acids. Germline V gene sequence: CDR1 SGHTA, CDR2 FQGNSA. CDR3 bases: TGTGCCAGCAGCTTACGGGGGGGGGCGAACACTGAAGCTTTCTTT. Translation gives CASSLRGGANTEAFF.

This chain connects TRBV19 to TRBJ2-1, with unresolved D. Germline V gives CDR1 LNHDA, CDR2 SQIVND (reference sequence). The CDR3 spans 18 residues. V lost 3 bases to trimming and J lost 4 bases, with 22 bases between them. For the CDR3, the DNA is TGTGCCAGTAGTATTAACGGCAAATTTTCCCGAGCATACAATGAGCAGTTCTTC. Translated, it gives CASSINGKFSRAYNEQFF.

The genes are TRBV6-2 or TRBV6-3 and TRBJ1-2, with a weak D call TRBD1 (5 bases). Looked up from germline, CDR1 is MNHEY and CDR2 is SVGEGT. The CDR3 spans 14 residues. V was shortened by 6 bases and J by 2 bases, with 13 bases between the two germline ends. CDR3 DNA sequence: TGTGCCAGCAGCCAGGCCGGGGCCAACTATGGCTACACCTTC. It specifies CASSQAGANYGYTF.